The clone carrying this T cell receptor beta chain has only a few counts. Its antigen is not known. These data originate in a study of T-cell memory formation after mild COVID-19. Turning to the study itself: Across donors, TCR clusters were largely donor specific.

V dropped 5 bases and J dropped 5 bases, with 22 bases sitting between them. Germline CDR1 SGHVS, CDR2 FNYEAQ. CDR3 length: 16 amino acids. Points from the study as a whole: Most CD4+ clones that shrank were in CM and EM, while CD8+ ones turned up in EMRA.

TCRdb reprocessed the 5' RACE reads via MiXCR and lists one record per CDR3 protein. The table includes 350,000 to 450,000 distinct CDR3 sequences, 25% to 30% detected once. The chain combines TRBV7-6 with TRBJ2-7, with D perhaps being TRBD1 or TRBD2 (5 bases each). The sequencing input was PBMCs or a T cell subset sorted from them (not recorded which). This receptor was identified in an adult woman who had mild COVID-19 (a few samples of this study predate the infection). Cell type and time point are not known. The CDR3 coding sequence is TGTGCCAGCAGCCCCATGATAGGGACCGAAGGGCACGAGCAGTACTTC. Its protein is CASSPMIGTEGHEQYF.